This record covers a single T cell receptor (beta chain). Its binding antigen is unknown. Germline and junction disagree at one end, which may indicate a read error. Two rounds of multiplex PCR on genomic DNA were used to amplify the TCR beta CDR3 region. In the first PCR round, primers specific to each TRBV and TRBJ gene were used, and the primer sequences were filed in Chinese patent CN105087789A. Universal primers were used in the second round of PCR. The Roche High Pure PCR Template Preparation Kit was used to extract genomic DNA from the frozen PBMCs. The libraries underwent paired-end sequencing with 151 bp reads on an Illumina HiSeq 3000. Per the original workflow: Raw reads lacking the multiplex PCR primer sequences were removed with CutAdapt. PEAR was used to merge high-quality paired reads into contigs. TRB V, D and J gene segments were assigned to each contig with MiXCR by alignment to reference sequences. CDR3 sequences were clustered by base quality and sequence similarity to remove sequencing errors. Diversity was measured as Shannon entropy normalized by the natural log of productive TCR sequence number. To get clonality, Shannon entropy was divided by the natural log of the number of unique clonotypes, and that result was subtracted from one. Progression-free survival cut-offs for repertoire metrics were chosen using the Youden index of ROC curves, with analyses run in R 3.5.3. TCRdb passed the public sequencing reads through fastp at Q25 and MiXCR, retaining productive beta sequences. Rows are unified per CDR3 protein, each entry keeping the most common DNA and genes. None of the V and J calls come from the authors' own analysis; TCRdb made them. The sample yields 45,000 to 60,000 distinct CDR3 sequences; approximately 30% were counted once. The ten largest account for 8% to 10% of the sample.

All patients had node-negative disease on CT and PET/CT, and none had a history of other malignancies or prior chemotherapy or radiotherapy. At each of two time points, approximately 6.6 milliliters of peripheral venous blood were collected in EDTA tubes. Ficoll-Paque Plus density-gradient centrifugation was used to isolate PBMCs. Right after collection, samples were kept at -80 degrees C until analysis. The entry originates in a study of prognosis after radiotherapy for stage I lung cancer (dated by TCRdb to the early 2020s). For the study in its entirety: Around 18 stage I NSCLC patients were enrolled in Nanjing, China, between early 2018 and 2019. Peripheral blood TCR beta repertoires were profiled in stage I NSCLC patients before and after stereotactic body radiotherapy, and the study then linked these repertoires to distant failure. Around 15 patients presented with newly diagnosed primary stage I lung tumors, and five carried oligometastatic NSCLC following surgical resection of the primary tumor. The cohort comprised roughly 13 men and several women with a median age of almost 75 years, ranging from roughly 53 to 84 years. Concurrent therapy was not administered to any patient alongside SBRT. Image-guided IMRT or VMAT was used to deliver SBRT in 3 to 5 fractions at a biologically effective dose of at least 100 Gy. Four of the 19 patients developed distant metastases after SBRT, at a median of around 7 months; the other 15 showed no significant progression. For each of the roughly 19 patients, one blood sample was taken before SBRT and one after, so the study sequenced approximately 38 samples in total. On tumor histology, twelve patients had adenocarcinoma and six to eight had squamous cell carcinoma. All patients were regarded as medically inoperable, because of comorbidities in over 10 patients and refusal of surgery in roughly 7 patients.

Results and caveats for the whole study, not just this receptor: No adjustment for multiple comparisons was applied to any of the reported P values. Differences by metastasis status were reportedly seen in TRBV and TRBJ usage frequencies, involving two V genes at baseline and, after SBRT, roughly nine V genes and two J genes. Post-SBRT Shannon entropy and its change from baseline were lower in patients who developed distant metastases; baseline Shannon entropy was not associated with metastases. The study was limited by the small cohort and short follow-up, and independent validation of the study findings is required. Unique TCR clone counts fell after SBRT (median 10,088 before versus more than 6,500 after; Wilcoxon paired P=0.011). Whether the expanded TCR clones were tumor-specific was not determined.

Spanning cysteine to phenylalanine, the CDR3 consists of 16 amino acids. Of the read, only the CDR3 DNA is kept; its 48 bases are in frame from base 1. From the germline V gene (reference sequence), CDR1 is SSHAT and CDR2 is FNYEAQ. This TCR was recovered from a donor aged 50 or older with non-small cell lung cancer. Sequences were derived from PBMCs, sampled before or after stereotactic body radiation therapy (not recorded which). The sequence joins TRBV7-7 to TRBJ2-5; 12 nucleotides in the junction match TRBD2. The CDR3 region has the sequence CASSLELAGGQETQYF. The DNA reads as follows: TGTGCTAGCAGCTTAGAACTAGCGGGAGGCCAAGAGACCCAGTACTTC.